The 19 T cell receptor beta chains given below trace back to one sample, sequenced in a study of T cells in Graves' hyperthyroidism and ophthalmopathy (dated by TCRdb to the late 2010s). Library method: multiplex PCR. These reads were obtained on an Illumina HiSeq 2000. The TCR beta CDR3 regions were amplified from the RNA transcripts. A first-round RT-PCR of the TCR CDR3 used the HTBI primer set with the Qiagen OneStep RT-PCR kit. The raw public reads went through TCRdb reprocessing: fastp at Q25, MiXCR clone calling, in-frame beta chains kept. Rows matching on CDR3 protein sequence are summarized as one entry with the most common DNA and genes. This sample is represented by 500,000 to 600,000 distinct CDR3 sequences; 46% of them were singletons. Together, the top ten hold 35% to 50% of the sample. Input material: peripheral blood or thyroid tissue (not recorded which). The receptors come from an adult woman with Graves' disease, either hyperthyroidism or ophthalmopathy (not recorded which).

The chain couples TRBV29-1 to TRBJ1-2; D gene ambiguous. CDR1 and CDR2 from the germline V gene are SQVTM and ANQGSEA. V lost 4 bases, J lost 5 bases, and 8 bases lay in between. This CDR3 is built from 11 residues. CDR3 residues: CSVGGSYGYTF. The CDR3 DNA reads TGCAGCGTTGGCGGGTCGTATGGCTACACCTTC.

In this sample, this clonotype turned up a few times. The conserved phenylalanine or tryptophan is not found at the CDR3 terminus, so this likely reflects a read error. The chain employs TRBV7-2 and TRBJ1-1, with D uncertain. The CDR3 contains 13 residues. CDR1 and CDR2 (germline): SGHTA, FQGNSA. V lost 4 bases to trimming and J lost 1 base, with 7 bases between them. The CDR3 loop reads CASSSQGNTEAFL. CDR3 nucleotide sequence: TGTGCCAGCAGCTCGCAAGGGAACACTGAAGCTTTCCTT.

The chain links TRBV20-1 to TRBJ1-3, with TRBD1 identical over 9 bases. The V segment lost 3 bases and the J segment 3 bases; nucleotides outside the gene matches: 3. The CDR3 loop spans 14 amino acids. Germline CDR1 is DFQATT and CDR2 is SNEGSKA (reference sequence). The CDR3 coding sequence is TGCAGTGCTAGGGGACAGGGTAATGGAAACACCATATATTTT. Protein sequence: CSARGQGNGNTIYF.

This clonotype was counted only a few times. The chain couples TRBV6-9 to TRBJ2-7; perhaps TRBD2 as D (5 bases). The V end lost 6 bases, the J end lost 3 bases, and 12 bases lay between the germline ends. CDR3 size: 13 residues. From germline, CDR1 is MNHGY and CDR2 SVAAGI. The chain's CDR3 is CASRPGSLYEQYF. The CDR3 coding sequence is TGTGCCAGCAGACCGGGATCACTCTACGAGCAGTACTTC.

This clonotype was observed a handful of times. The CDR3 sequence is CASSQDFRNYGYTF. The CDR3 bases are TGTGCCAGCAGCCAAGATTTCAGGAACTATGGCTACACCTTC. The chain combines TRBV7-9 with TRBJ1-2; D gene ambiguous. Germline V gene data show CDR1 as SEHNR and CDR2 as FQNEAQ (reference sequence). The CDR3 is 14 residues long. Trimming took 5 bases from V and 2 from J, leaving 12 bases between them.

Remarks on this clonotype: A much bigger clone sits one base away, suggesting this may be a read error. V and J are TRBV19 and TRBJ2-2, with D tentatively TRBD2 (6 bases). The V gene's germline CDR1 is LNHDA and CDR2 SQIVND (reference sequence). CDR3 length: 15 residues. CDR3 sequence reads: CASSSDSRGTGGLFF. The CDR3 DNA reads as TGTGCCAGTAGTTCCGACAGCCGCGGGACCGGGGGGCTGTTTTTT.

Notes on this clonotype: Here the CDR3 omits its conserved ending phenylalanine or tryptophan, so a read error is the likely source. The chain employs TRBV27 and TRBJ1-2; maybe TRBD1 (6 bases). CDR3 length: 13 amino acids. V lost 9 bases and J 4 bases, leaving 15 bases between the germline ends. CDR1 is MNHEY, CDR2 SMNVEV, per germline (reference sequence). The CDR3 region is CASSRGGSYGYTL. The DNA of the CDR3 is TGTGCCAGTTCTAGGGGGGGTTCCTATGGCTACACCCTC.

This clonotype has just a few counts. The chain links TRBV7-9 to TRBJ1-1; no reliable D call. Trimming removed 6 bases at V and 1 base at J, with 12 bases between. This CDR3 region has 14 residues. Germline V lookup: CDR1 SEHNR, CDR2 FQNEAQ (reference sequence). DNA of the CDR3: TGTGCCAGCAGGATAAGGGCGGAGAACACTGAAGCTTTCTTT. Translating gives CASRIRAENTEAFF.

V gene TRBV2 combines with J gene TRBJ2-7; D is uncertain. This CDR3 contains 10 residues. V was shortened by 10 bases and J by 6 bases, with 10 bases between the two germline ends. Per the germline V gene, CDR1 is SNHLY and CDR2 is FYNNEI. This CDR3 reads CATLYSEQYF. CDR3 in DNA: TGTGCCACCTTATACTCCGAGCAGTACTTC.

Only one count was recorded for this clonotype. The CDR3 here is CASTTYVGNEAFF. The CDR3 DNA follows: TGTGCCAGCACCACCTACGTTGGGAACGAAGCTTTCTTT. The chain links TRBV7-2 to TRBJ1-1; D ambiguous. The CDR3 contains 13 residues. CDR1 and CDR2 (germline): SGHTA, FQGNSA. V was clipped by 7 bases and J by 8 bases, with 17 bases between them.

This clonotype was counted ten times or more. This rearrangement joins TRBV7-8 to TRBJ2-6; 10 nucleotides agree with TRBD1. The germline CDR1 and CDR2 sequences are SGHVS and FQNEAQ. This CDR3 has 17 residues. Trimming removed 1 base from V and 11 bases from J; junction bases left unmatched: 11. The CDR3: CASSLGPLGQGIYVLTF. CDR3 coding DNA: TGTGCCAGCAGCTTAGGTCCATTGGGACAGGGGATCTACGTCCTGACTTTC.

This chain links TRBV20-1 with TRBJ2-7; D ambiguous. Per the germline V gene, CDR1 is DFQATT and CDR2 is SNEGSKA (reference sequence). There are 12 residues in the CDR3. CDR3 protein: CSGRSRAYEQYF. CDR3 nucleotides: TGCAGCGGACGGTCCAGAGCCTACGAGCAGTACTTC.

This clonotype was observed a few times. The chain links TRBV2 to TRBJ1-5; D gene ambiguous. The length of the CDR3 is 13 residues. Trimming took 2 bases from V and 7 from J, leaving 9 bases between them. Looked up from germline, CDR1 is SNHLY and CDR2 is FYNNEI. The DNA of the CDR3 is TGTGCCAGCAGTGAAAGGGTAGGACAGCCCCAGCATTTT. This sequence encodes CASSERVGQPQHF.

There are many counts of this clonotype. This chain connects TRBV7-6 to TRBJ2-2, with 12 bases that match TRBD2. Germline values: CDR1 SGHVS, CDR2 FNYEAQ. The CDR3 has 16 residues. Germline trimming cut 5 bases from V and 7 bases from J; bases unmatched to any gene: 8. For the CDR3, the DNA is TGTGCCAGCAGCCCAAGACTAGCGGGAGTTAGCGGGGAGCTGTTTTTT. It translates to CASSPRLAGVSGELFF.

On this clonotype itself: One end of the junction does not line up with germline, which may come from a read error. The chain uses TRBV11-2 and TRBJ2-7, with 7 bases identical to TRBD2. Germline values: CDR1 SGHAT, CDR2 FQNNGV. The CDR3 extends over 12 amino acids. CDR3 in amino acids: CASSTSEPGLHF. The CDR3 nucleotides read TGTGCCAGCAGCACCAGCGAACCGGGACTACACTTC. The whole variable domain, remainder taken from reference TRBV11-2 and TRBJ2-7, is EAGVAQSPRYKIIEKRQSVAFWCNPISGHATLYWYQQILGQGPKLLIQFQNNGVVDDSQLPKDRFSAERLKGVDSTLKIQPAKLEDSAVYLCASSTSEPGLHFGPGTRLTVT.

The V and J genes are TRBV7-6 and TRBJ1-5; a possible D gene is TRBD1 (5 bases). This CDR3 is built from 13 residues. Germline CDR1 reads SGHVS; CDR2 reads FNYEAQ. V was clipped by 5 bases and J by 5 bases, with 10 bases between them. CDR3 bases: TGTGCCAGCAGCGAGGGGCGGGATCAGCCCCAGCATTTT. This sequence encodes CASSEGRDQPQHF.

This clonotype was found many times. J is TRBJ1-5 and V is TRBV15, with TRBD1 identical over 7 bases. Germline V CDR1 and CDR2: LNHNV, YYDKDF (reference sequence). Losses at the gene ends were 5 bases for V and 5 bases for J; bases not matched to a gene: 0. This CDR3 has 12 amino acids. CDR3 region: CATSGQDQPQHF. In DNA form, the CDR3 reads TGTGCCACCAGCGGACAGGATCAGCCCCAGCATTTT.

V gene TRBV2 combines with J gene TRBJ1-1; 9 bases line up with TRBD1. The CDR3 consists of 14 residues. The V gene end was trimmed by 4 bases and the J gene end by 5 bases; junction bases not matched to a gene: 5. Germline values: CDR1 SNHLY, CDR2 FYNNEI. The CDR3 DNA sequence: TGTGCCAGCAGTGCGACAGGGGGTTTAACTGAAGCTTTCTTT. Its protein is CASSATGGLTEAFF. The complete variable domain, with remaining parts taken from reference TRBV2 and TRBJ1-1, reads EPEVTQTPSHQVTQMGQEVILRCVPISNHLYFYWYRQILGQKVEFLVSFYNNEISEKSEIFDDQFSVERPDGSNFTLKIRSTKLEDSAMYFCASSATGGLTEAFFGQGTRLTVV.

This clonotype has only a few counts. The CDR3, as DNA: TGCAGTGCTCAACACCAAGAGACCCAGTACTTC. Translated: CSAQHQETQYF. The rearrangement links TRBV20-1 to TRBJ2-5; D unresolved. The ends were cut back, 5 bases at V and 0 bases at J, with 4 bases in the middle. This CDR3 has 11 residues. The V gene's germline CDR1 is DFQATT and CDR2 SNEGSKA (reference sequence).